This T cell receptor (beta chain) was recovered during a study of T cell responses to AZD1222 COVID-19 vaccine. Assay used: immunoSEQ multiplex PCR; TCRdb lists only in-frame clones, some missing. The sample contains more than 150,000 clones, 85% to 90% of which appear only once. The germline V gene encodes CDR1 SGHDT and CDR2 YYEEEE. V lost 1 base and J lost 7, with 15 bases in between. This CDR3 has 15 amino acids. This clone was recorded once. V and J are TRBV5-6 and TRBJ2-1; D is perhaps TRBD1 or TRBD2 (5 bases each). This material consisted of peripheral blood, taken on day 0 of AZD1222 vaccination. The receptor's source is an adult in good health. This CDR3 reads CASSLLQGRGNEQFF. The CDR3 coding sequence is TGTGCCAGCAGCTTGTTGCAGGGTCGGGGTAATGAGCAGTTCTTC.